The 21 T cell receptor beta chains reported below all come from one sample, sequenced in a study of beta chain features in type 1 diabetes. Reverse transcription of all isolated RNA meant that expressed TCRB transcripts were sequenced. Generated by immunoSEQ multiplex PCR, the TCRdb table keeps only in-frame clones and is missing some. The table has around 280,000 clones, 15% seen once; the top ten hold less than 0.02%. These TCRs are of unknown antigen specificity. Study results and limitations: Among all four CD4+ subsets, Type 1 diabetes patients had TCRB CDR3s that were moderately but significantly shorter.

The sample taken for sequencing was naive CD4+ T cells from blood. These TCRs come from a young man with type 1 diabetes.

In this sample, this clone turned up once. This chain connects TRBV5-5 to TRBJ2-1; TRBD2 agrees at 13 bases. Germline CDR1 and CDR2: SGHKS and YYEKEE (reference sequence). The V and J ends lost 4 bases and 2 bases, in that order; junction bases with no gene match: 6. The CDR3 consists of 17 residues. The CDR3 loop reads CASSVGTSGATYNEQFF. CDR3 nucleotide sequence: TGTGCCAGCAGCGTAGGGACTAGCGGGGCCACCTACAATGAGCAGTTCTTC.

This sequence joins TRBV7-9 and TRBJ2-2; D is possibly TRBD2 (7 bases). V was clipped by 6 bases and J by 2 bases, with 16 bases between them. The CDR3 is made up of 16 amino acids. CDR1 is SEHNR and CDR2 is FQNEAQ in the germline V gene (reference sequence). In DNA form, the CDR3 reads TGTGCCAGCAGTTCTCGCGGGGGCCGTAACACCGGGGAGCTGTTTTTT. Its protein is CASSSRGGRNTGELFF.

This clone has only a few counts. Written as DNA, the CDR3 is TGTGCCAGCAGCAGGGGGGACAGACCGAACACTGAAGCTTTCTTT. Protein product: CASSRGDRPNTEAFF. The V gene is TRBV7-2, the J gene TRBJ1-1, with 7 bases aligning to TRBD1. The CDR3 runs to 15 residues. V shed 5 bases, J shed 1 base, and the junction held 7 bases outside the gene matches. Per the germline V gene, CDR1 is SGHTA and CDR2 is FQGNSA.

There are a few counts of this clone. V gene TRBV28 combines with J gene TRBJ1-5, with 7 bases lining up with TRBD1. The CDR3 sequence is 17 residues long. The V and J ends lost 6 bases and 2 bases, in that order; junction bases with no gene match: 13. Germline CDR1 is MDHEN and CDR2 is SYDVKM. The CDR3 protein is CASRQGQRMIGNQPQHF. The CDR3, as DNA: TGTGCCAGCAGACAGGGACAGCGAATGATTGGCAATCAGCCCCAGCATTTT.

The V and J genes are TRBV9 and TRBJ2-7; 7 nucleotides match TRBD2. V shed 2 bases, J shed 8 bases, and the junction held 13 bases outside the gene matches. CDR3 size: 15 residues. Germline-derived CDR1 and CDR2 are SGDLS and YYNGEE. The CDR3 nucleotides are TGTGCCAGCAGCGTGGACGGGACTACGCGCGGGCAGCAGTACTTC. Protein: CASSVDGTTRGQQYF.

The V and J genes are TRBV10-3 and TRBJ2-7; a weak D match, TRBD1 (6 bases). The CDR3 contains 15 residues. Trimming took 3 bases from V and 2 from J, leaving 14 bases between them. Germline CDR1 and CDR2: ENHRY and SYGVKD. This CDR3 is CAISDQRQGTYEQYF. The DNA for the CDR3 is TGTGCCATCAGTGATCAGCGGCAGGGGACCTACGAGCAGTACTTC.

This clone appeared a few times. Other nucleotide sequences from this sample produce the same CDR3. CDR3 nucleotides: TGTGCCAGCAGCTTAAGTCTAGCGGGCGAGCAGTACTTC. Its translation: CASSLSLAGEQYF. The chain uses TRBV7-9 and TRBJ2-7, with 8 nucleotides matching TRBD2. Trimming cost V 2 bases and J 6 bases; bases outside gene matches: 3. Per germline, CDR1 SEHNR and CDR2 FQNEAQ (reference sequence). The CDR3 runs 13 residues. Full variable domain (outside the CDR3, taken from reference TRBV7-9 and TRBJ2-7): DTGVSQNPRHKITKRGQNVTFRCDPISEHNRLYWYRQTLGQGPEFLTYFQNEAQLEKSRLLSDRFSAERPKGSFSTLEIQRTEQGDSAMYLCASSLSLAGEQYFGPGTRLTVT.

The chain recombines TRBV11-2 with TRBJ2-7; TRBD1 matches 7 bases. Germline-derived CDR1 and CDR2 are SGHAT and FQNNGV. The V gene end was trimmed by 0 bases and the J gene end by 4 bases; junction bases not matched to a gene: 3. There are 14 residues in the CDR3. CDR3 DNA sequence: TGTGCCAGCAGCTTAGATGTCAGGGGGTACGAGCAGTACTTC. As protein: CASSLDVRGYEQYF.

The chain has TRBV5-6 and TRBJ2-3; D is possibly TRBD1 (6 bases). Germline V gene sequence: CDR1 SGHDT, CDR2 YYEEEE. V was pared by 0 bases and J by 0 bases, with 8 bases between. The CDR3 length is 15 residues. CDR3 region: CASSLVQGSTDTQYF. The CDR3 DNA sequence: TGTGCCAGCAGCTTGGTTCAGGGGAGCACAGATACGCAGTATTTT.

J is TRBJ2-1 and V is TRBV5-1; 9 bases fit TRBD2. V trimming: 0 bases; J trimming: 6 bases; junction bases outside the gene matches: 4. Germline CDR1 SGHRS, CDR2 YFSETQ. This CDR3 is built from 15 residues. Here the CDR3 reads CASSLAASGTNEQFF. The DNA for the CDR3 is TGCGCCAGCAGCTTGGCGGCTAGCGGGACCAATGAGCAGTTCTTC.

This clone came up a few times. This CDR3 is CASSFGSTGGRADTQYF. In DNA, the CDR3 is TGTGCCAGCAGCTTCGGGTCGACGGGGGGCCGGGCAGATACGCAGTATTTT. This sequence joins TRBV5-6 and TRBJ2-3; D may be TRBD2 (7 bases). This CDR3 comprises 17 residues. Germline CDR1 is SGHDT and CDR2 is YYEEEE. V lost 2 bases and J lost 4, with 20 bases in between.

This clone has only a few counts. CDR3 residues: CASTRDRVFVVGTEAFF. The CDR3 coding sequence is TGTGCCTCAACCCGGGACAGGGTTTTTGTCGTGGGCACTGAAGCTTTCTTT. The V call is TRBV30, the J call TRBJ1-1; TRBD1 agrees at 9 bases. The germline gives CDR1 GTSNPN, CDR2 SVGIG (reference sequence). The CDR3 runs 17 residues. V lost 7 bases and J lost 4; bases outside the gene matches: 19.

This clone was seen a few times. This chain connects TRBV6-6 to TRBJ2-5, with 8 bases aligning to TRBD1. V lost 5 bases and J lost 5; bases outside the gene matches: 7. The CDR3 is made up of 14 amino acids. Germline V gene data show CDR1 as MNHNY and CDR2 as SVGAGI (reference sequence). The CDR3 nucleotides read TGTGCCAGCAGTGAGGACAGGGTACGGGAGACCCAGTACTTC. Translated, it gives CASSEDRVRETQYF.

The J gene is TRBJ2-2, the V gene TRBV4-3; tentatively, D is TRBD2 (6 bases). Germline CDR1 is LGHNA and CDR2 is YSLEER. Trimming left V 6 bases short and J 15 bases short, with 26 bases between. The CDR3 loop spans 15 amino acids. The CDR3 here is CASSSAWRPGGWVFF. CDR3 in DNA: TGCGCCAGCAGTTCTGCCTGGCGGCCCGGGGGTTGGGTGTTTTTT.

This clone has just a few counts. The genes are TRBV30 and TRBJ1-2; D uncertain. This CDR3 has 11 amino acids. Germline loops: CDR1 GTSNPN, CDR2 SVGIG (reference sequence). Deletions cut 0 bases from V and 13 bases from J, with 12 bases between. CDR3 residues: CAWSVATTITF. The CDR3 DNA sequence: TGTGCCTGGAGTGTCGCGACTACCATCACCTTC.

Notes on this clone: Other DNA sequences in the same sample also yield this CDR3. The chain employs TRBV4-1 and TRBJ2-5; 8 positions agree with TRBD1. The V segment lost 4 bases and the J segment 4 bases; nucleotides outside the gene matches: 2. The CDR3 has 13 amino acids. CDR1 and CDR2 from the germline V gene are MGHRA and YSYEKL. DNA of the CDR3: TGCGCCAGCAGCCTAGGACAGGGAGAGACCCAGTACTTC. Its translation is CASSLGQGETQYF.

The V call is TRBV5-4, the J call TRBJ2-3; 7 bases fit TRBD2. The ends lost 0 bases at V and 6 bases at J; junction bases unmatched: 4. CDR3 length: 14 amino acids. Per germline, CDR1 SGHNT and CDR2 YYREEE (reference sequence). The CDR3 protein is CASSLAGEGDTQYF. CDR3 coding DNA: TGTGCCAGCAGCTTGGCCGGGGAGGGGGATACGCAGTATTTT. The full variable domain, with the rest looked up from reference TRBV5-4 and TRBJ2-3, is ETGVTQSPTHLIKTRGQQVTLRCSSQSGHNTVSWYQQALGQGPQFIFQYYREEENGRGNFPPRFSGLQFPNYSSELNVNALELDDSALYLCASSLAGEGDTQYFGPGTRLTVL.

This clone has only a few counts. The rearrangement uses TRBV7-6 and TRBJ2-1; 15 bases agree with TRBD2. Per the germline V gene, CDR1 is SGHVS and CDR2 is FNYEAQ. The CDR3 length is 18 residues. The J segment lost 6 bases and the V segment lost 3 bases, leaving 9 bases of the junction unmatched. As DNA, the CDR3 is TGTGCCAGCAGCTTCGTCGACCCGGGACTAGCGGGAGGCAATGAGCAGTTCTTC. Its translation: CASSFVDPGLAGGNEQFF.

This clone was seen a handful of times. The chain uses TRBV15 and TRBJ2-1; 13 bases fit TRBD2. This CDR3 has 18 residues. V shed 1 base, J shed 2 bases, and the junction held 5 bases outside the gene matches. The V gene's germline CDR1 is LNHNV and CDR2 YYDKDF (reference sequence). CDR3 residues: CATSRGLAGGGTYNEQFF. The CDR3 nucleotides are TGTGCCACCAGCAGAGGACTAGCGGGGGGTGGCACCTACAATGAGCAGTTCTTC.

The chain carries TRBV10-3 and TRBJ2-7; D is unresolved. Germline assignment: CDR1 ENHRY and CDR2 SYGVKD. Trimming shortened V by 8 bases and J by 0 bases, and 11 bases separated the two germline ends. There are 13 residues in the CDR3. CDR3 in amino acids: CAIQAPFSYEQYF. The CDR3 bases are TGTGCCATCCAGGCACCCTTCTCCTACGAGCAGTACTTC.

This clone has more than one count but fewer than ten. This CDR3 is CASSPPRLAGNEQFF. In DNA, the CDR3 is TGTGCCAGCAGTCCCCCCCGACTAGCGGGAAATGAGCAGTTCTTC. The J gene is TRBJ2-1, the V gene TRBV6-6; 11 bases align to TRBD2. CDR1 and CDR2 from the germline V gene are MNHNY and SVGAGI (reference sequence). The CDR3 length is 15 residues. V shed 5 bases, J shed 7 bases, and the junction held 7 bases outside the gene matches.